This TCR beta chain was identified in a study of T-cell reconstitution after alpha-beta-depleted transplantation in children. Unique molecular identifiers tagged the TCRbeta library. TCRdb recomputed calls from the PCR reads with MiXCR, one row per CDR3 protein. The profile shows about 260,000 distinct CDR3 sequences, approximately 10% of them singletons. General study findings and limits: Several hundred rapidly expanded clones from non-depleted graft cells reportedly supplied alpha-beta T cells about two months post-transplant. One year post-transplant, T-cell counts and diversity were largely derived from T cells produced anew.

Many counts were recorded for this clonotype. Its cognate antigen is unknown. The clonotype was recovered from a male patient between 2 and 15 years old who had a stem cell transplant for chronic granulomatous disease, so the T cells may come from the graft donor. The sequenced sample was peripheral blood, obtained 180 days after TCRalphabeta/CD19-depleted stem cell transplant.

The CDR3 bases are TGTGCCAGCAGTTTTGCAGGGGGCGTGGGTTATGGCTACACCTTC. It codes for CASSFAGGVGYGYTF. The chain combines TRBV12-3 or TRBV12-4 with TRBJ1-2, with 8 bases fitting TRBD1. J was trimmed by 5 bases and V by 3 bases; bases with no gene match: 8. This CDR3 has 15 amino acids.